The 31 T cell receptor beta chains given below trace back to one sample, sequenced in a study of cytomegalovirus exposure and HLA in healthy donors. Data came from immunoSEQ multiplex PCR; TCRdb stores just in-frame clones and leaves some out. The data hold more than 200,000 clones, with about 90% observed a single time. Sequenced: PBMCs. The receptor source for this set is a woman aged 30 to 39 in good health and CMV-seronegative.

CDR3 in amino acids: CASSLSRVGKNIQYF. The DNA for the CDR3 is TGCGCCAGCAGCTTGTCCAGGGTGGGGAAAAACATTCAGTACTTC. This sequence joins TRBV5-1 and TRBJ2-4; perhaps TRBD1 as D (5 bases). V lost 1 base and J 4 bases, leaving 12 bases between the germline ends. CDR3 length: 15 residues. Germline V gene sequence: CDR1 SGHRS, CDR2 YFSETQ.

In the case of this clone: Germline and junction disagree at one end, which may indicate a read error. The chain is built from TRBV2 and TRBJ1-1; no definite D call. In germline, CDR1 is SNHLY, CDR2 FYNNEI. CDR3 length equals 13 residues. Here the CDR3 reads CASNQDGNIEAFF. In nucleotides, the CDR3 is TGTGCCAGCAACCAGGACGGCAACATTGAAGCTTTCTTT. The whole variable domain, filled in from reference TRBV2 and TRBJ1-1, reads EPEVTQTPSHQVTQMGQEVILRCVPISNHLYFYWYRQILGQKVEFLVSFYNNEISEKSEIFDDQFSVERPDGSNFTLKIRSTKLEDSAMYFCASNQDGNIEAFFGQGTRLTVV.

The chain couples TRBV25-1 to TRBJ2-3; D gene ambiguous. The germline V gene encodes CDR1 MGHDK and CDR2 SYGVNS. V was cut by 1 base and J by 4 bases, with 9 bases left in between. The CDR3 extends over 14 amino acids. In DNA form, the CDR3 reads TGTGCCAGCAGTGAATTTAGCAATTCAGATACGCAGTATTTT. Translated: CASSEFSNSDTQYF. The entire variable domain, with the rest obtained from reference TRBV25-1 and TRBJ2-3, is as follows: EADIYQTPRYLVIGTGKKITLECSQTMGHDKMYWYQQDPGMELHLIHYSYGVNSTEKGDLSSESTVSRIRTEHFPLTLESARPSHTSQYLCASSEFSNSDTQYFGPGTRLTVL.

The rearrangement joins TRBV6-5 to TRBJ2-1; the D gene is possibly TRBD2 (6 bases). The CDR3 is 12 amino acids. Per the germline V gene, CDR1 is MNHEY and CDR2 is SVGAGI. Between the trimmed V and J ends, which lost 8 bases and 9 bases, there was a span of 14 bases. The CDR3 spells CASFGGRIEQFF. Written as DNA, the CDR3 is TGTGCCAGCTTCGGGGGAAGGATTGAGCAGTTCTTC.

The gene calls are TRBV5-1 and TRBJ1-1; TRBD1 aligns across 10 bases. Trimming at V came to 6 bases and at J to 0 bases, leaving 5 bases not matched to a gene. This CDR3 comprises 15 residues. Germline lookup yields CDR1 SGHRS and CDR2 YFSETQ. The CDR3 loop is CASMRTGGMNTEAFF. The DNA of the CDR3 is TGCGCCAGCATGAGGACAGGGGGGATGAACACTGAAGCTTTCTTT.

The chain employs TRBV6-6 and TRBJ1-4; 8 nucleotides match TRBD1. Trimming at V came to 11 bases and at J to 6 bases, leaving 11 bases not matched to a gene. Germline V lookup: CDR1 MNHNY, CDR2 SVGAGI (reference sequence). The CDR3 length is 14 residues. CDR3 residues: CAVRQGMRDEKLFF. The CDR3 nucleotides read TGTGCCGTAAGACAGGGGATGCGGGATGAAAAACTGTTTTTT.

J is TRBJ2-3 and V is TRBV28; D not certain. This CDR3 is built from 13 residues. Germline CDR1 reads MDHEN; CDR2 reads SYDVKM. Trimming removed 3 bases from V and 4 bases from J, with 8 bases in between. The CDR3 nucleotides are TGTGCCAGCAGTTTCTTCCCGTCAGATACGCAGTATTTT. Residues: CASSFFPSDTQYF.

Turning to this clone: In the same sample, other DNA sequences code for this CDR3. V and J are TRBV27 and TRBJ2-7; 7 bases map to TRBD2. This CDR3 has 13 amino acids. The junction had 4 bases not matched to a gene; V was cut back by 6 bases and J by 2 bases. CDR1 is MNHEY, CDR2 SMNVEV, per germline (reference sequence). The CDR3 DNA is TGTGCCAGCAGCCGGACTAGAACCTACGAGCAGTACTTC. Protein sequence: CASSRTRTYEQYF.

V gene TRBV18 combines with J gene TRBJ2-3; tentative D call: TRBD2 (6 bases). CDR3 length: 16 amino acids. Germline V CDR1 and CDR2: KGHSH, LQKENI. The V end was cut by 1 base, the J end by 2 bases, with 13 bases between. Here the CDR3 reads CASSPRRGLSTDTQYF. CDR3 bases: TGTGCCAGCTCACCACGGAGGGGCCTTTCCACAGATACGCAGTATTTT.

This clone was seen once. The chain combines TRBV28 with TRBJ2-7, with D perhaps TRBD1 (6 bases). The germline V and J ends were trimmed by 6 bases and 2 bases, with 17 bases remaining between them. The CDR3 is made up of 15 amino acids. Germline CDR1 reads MDHEN; CDR2 reads SYDVKM. The CDR3 spells CASSPDRRRTYEQYF. The CDR3 bases are TGTGCCAGCAGCCCGGACAGAAGACGGACCTACGAGCAGTACTTC.

The chain couples TRBV4-1 to TRBJ2-7, with 8 positions matching TRBD1. Germline V lookup: CDR1 MGHRA, CDR2 YSYEKL. With 1 base clipped from V and 4 bases from J, the junction kept 6 bases outside the gene matches. This CDR3 has 15 residues. CDR3 in amino acids: CASSQVAGGGYEQYF. The CDR3 bases are TGCGCCAGCAGCCAAGTGGCAGGGGGCGGATACGAGCAGTACTTC.

V gene TRBV14 combines with J gene TRBJ1-2; D unresolved. The CDR3 totals 14 residues. Germline values: CDR1 SGHDN, CDR2 FVKESK. Deletions cut 4 bases from V and 4 bases from J, with 13 bases between. CDR3 region: CASSPISGSYGYTF. CDR3 coding DNA: TGTGCCAGCAGCCCCATATCAGGTTCCTATGGCTACACCTTC.

V usage is TRBV9 and J usage is TRBJ2-1; possibly TRBD2 for D (5 bases). The germline V gene encodes CDR1 SGDLS and CDR2 YYNGEE. Trimming stripped 0 bases from V and 4 bases from J, with 11 bases between. The CDR3 covers 15 residues. The CDR3 DNA follows: TGTGCCAGCAGCGTAGGGATGAGGGTATACAATGAGCAGTTCTTC. It is translated as CASSVGMRVYNEQFF.

V usage is TRBV7-2 and J usage is TRBJ2-3; D is undetermined. The CDR3 extends over 14 amino acids. Deletions cut 1 base from V and 8 bases from J, with 13 bases between. From germline, CDR1 is SGHTA and CDR2 FQGNSA. The CDR3 loop is CASSLGSVGGTQYF. The CDR3 region has the DNA TGTGCCAGCAGCTTAGGATCGGTGGGTGGTACGCAGTATTTT.

V and J are TRBV9 and TRBJ2-3; possible D gene TRBD2, 6 bases. Germline CDR1 is SGDLS and CDR2 is YYNGEE. CDR3 size: 15 residues. With 4 bases removed from V and 2 bases from J, the gap between germline ends came to 14 bases. The CDR3 DNA reads as TGTGCCAGCAGCCCCGTGGGCGGGAACACAGATACGCAGTATTTT. Translated, it gives CASSPVGGNTDTQYF.

DNA of the CDR3: TGTGCCTGGAGCCTGTGGCCTCCCGGACAGGGACGCAATGAGCAGTTCTTC. Amino acids: CAWSLWPPGQGRNEQFF. J is TRBJ2-1 and V is TRBV30; 8 nucleotides match TRBD1. Per germline, CDR1 GTSNPN and CDR2 SVGIG (reference sequence). The CDR3 is 17 amino acids. Unmatched junction bases numbered 16, after V lost 3 bases and J lost 6 bases.

This chain links TRBV29-1 with TRBJ1-1; no reliable D call. Trimming cost V 4 bases and J 3 bases, with 6 bases left between them. This CDR3 spans 11 amino acids. CDR1 SQVTM and CDR2 ANQGSEA come from the germline V gene. This CDR3 reads CSVVLDTEAFF. For the CDR3, the DNA is TGCAGCGTTGTGCTGGACACTGAAGCTTTCTTT.

CDR3 sequence: CASSLTGDYEQYF. CDR3 nucleotide sequence: TGTGCCAGCAGCTTAACAGGGGACTACGAGCAGTACTTC. V usage is TRBV28 and J usage is TRBJ2-7; TRBD1 matches at 7 bases. Germline lookup yields CDR1 MDHEN and CDR2 SYDVKM. This CDR3 has 13 residues. The ends lost 6 bases at V and 3 bases at J; junction bases unmatched: 5.

V is TRBV7-9 and J is TRBJ2-1, with 10 bases identical to TRBD2. Germline CDR1 SEHNR, CDR2 FQNEAQ (reference sequence). The CDR3 contains 16 residues. Germline trimming cut 5 bases from V and 8 bases from J; bases unmatched to any gene: 12. The CDR3 region is CASSQVKAGGFYEQFF. The CDR3 nucleotides read TGTGCCAGCAGCCAGGTCAAAGCGGGAGGGTTCTATGAGCAGTTCTTC.

The chain links TRBV27 to TRBJ2-3, with TRBD2 as a possible D gene (7 bases). The CDR3 totals 14 residues. Looked up from germline, CDR1 is MNHEY and CDR2 is SMNVEV (reference sequence). Trimming pared 5 bases from V and 1 base from J, leaving 10 bases between. The CDR3 region is CASSRGAGTDTQYF. Here the CDR3 DNA reads TGTGCCAGCAGTCGGGGGGCCGGCACAGATACGCAGTATTTT.

V and J are TRBV7-2 and TRBJ2-5; TRBD2 aligns across 14 bases. Germline V CDR1 and CDR2: SGHTA, FQGNSA. CDR3 length: 16 amino acids. The V and J ends lost 4 bases and 5 bases, in that order; junction bases with no gene match: 6. CDR3 region: CASSSGLAGVWETQYF. The CDR3 nucleotides are TGTGCCAGCAGCTCGGGACTAGCGGGAGTCTGGGAGACCCAGTACTTC.

The chain couples TRBV29-1 to TRBJ1-1; D might be TRBD1 (5 bases). Germline values: CDR1 SQVTM, CDR2 ANQGSEA. The V gene lost 2 bases and the J gene lost 4 bases, with 17 bases spanning the gap. The CDR3 contains 15 residues. The CDR3 DNA follows: TGCAGCGTTGAAAGGGACGGAAGTTGGAGCACTGAAGCTTTCTTT. The encoded protein is CSVERDGSWSTEAFF. The variable domain in full, completed from reference TRBV29-1 and TRBJ1-1, reads SAVISQKPSRDICQRGTSLTIQCQVDSQVTMMFWYRQQPGQSLTLIATANQGSEATYESGFVIDKFPISRPNLTFSTLTVSNMSPEDSSIYLCSVERDGSWSTEAFFGQGTRLTVV.

This chain links TRBV6-1 with TRBJ2-1; unclear D gene. V was cut by 3 bases and J by 4 bases, with 4 bases left in between. Germline CDR1 and CDR2: MNHNS and SASEGT. The length of the CDR3 is 12 residues. CDR3 DNA: TGTGCCAGCAGTGATTGGTACAATGAGCAGTTCTTC. Translating gives CASSDWYNEQFF.

The genes are TRBV7-9 and TRBJ2-7, with TRBD2 matching over 13 bases. J was trimmed by 0 bases and V by 5 bases; bases with no gene match: 4. The V gene's germline CDR1 is SEHNR and CDR2 FQNEAQ (reference sequence). The CDR3 contains 16 residues. The CDR3 loop reads CASSLRTSGSSYEQYF. The CDR3 DNA is TGTGCCAGCAGCCTGAGGACTAGCGGGAGCTCCTACGAGCAGTACTTC. The full variable domain, rest sourced from reference TRBV7-9 and TRBJ2-7, is DTGVSQNPRHKITKRGQNVTFRCDPISEHNRLYWYRQTLGQGPEFLTYFQNEAQLEKSRLLSDRFSAERPKGSFSTLEIQRTEQGDSAMYLCASSLRTSGSSYEQYFGPGTRLTVT.

CDR3 protein: CASSIPRGGTEAFF. The DNA of the CDR3 is TGCGCCAGCAGCATACCGCGGGGAGGGACTGAAGCTTTCTTT. The V call is TRBV5-1, the J call TRBJ1-1, with no clear D. The CDR3 spans 14 residues. V lost 4 bases to trimming and J lost 5 bases, with 15 bases between them. The germline V gene has CDR1 SGHRS and CDR2 YFSETQ. The whole variable domain, filled in from reference TRBV5-1 and TRBJ1-1, reads KAGVTQTPRYLIKTRGQQVTLSCSPISGHRSVSWYQQTPGQGLQFLFEYFSETQRNKGNFPGRFSGRQFSNSRSEMNVSTLELGDSALYLCASSIPRGGTEAFFGQGTRLTVV.

This chain links TRBV30 with TRBJ2-5; D could derive from TRBD1 or TRBD2 (6 bases each). CDR1 is GTSNPN, CDR2 SVGIG, per germline (reference sequence). V shed 1 base and J shed 5 bases, with 11 bases lying between them. The CDR3 loop spans 13 amino acids. The CDR3 bases are TGTGCCTGGAGTGGGGGGGCGCGGGAGACCCAGTACTTC. It is translated as CAWSGGARETQYF. Variable domain in full (rest from reference TRBV30 and TRBJ2-5): SQTIHQWPATLVQPVGSPLSLECTVEGTSNPNLYWYRQAAGRGLQLLFYSVGIGQISSEVPQNLSASRPQDRQFILSSKKLLLSDSGFYLCAWSGGARETQYFGPGTRLLVL.

The table lists this clone with a count of one. The V call is TRBV29-1, the J call TRBJ2-2, with TRBD2 as a possible D gene (6 bases). The V end was cut by 3 bases, the J end by 3 bases, with 8 bases between. The V gene's germline CDR1 is SQVTM and CDR2 ANQGSEA. This CDR3 has 13 amino acids. CDR3 residues: CSVDREDTGELFF. Written as DNA, the CDR3 is TGCAGCGTTGACAGGGAGGACACCGGGGAGCTGTTTTTT.

The chain carries TRBV2 and TRBJ2-3; possibly TRBD2 for D (7 bases). The CDR3 is 15 amino acids. The V end was cut by 3 bases, the J end by 5 bases, with 15 bases between. Germline CDR1 SNHLY, CDR2 FYNNEI. Written as DNA, the CDR3 is TGTGCCAGCAGTGACACAGCGGGACAATTAGATACGCAGTATTTT. Protein: CASSDTAGQLDTQYF.

This chain links TRBV29-1 with TRBJ2-7; 7 bases are a match to TRBD2. This CDR3 spans 15 amino acids. J lost 3 bases, V lost 6 bases, and 14 bases had no gene match. Germline V CDR1 and CDR2: SQVTM, ANQGSEA. The CDR3 nucleotides read TGCAGCGTAGCGGGGAGGGAGTCCATTTACTACGAGCAGTACTTC. It specifies CSVAGRESIYYEQYF.

V is TRBV11-2 and J is TRBJ2-1; D unclear. The CDR3 runs 15 residues. V was clipped by 0 bases and J by 0 bases, with 6 bases between them. From germline, CDR1 is SGHAT and CDR2 FQNNGV. The CDR3 nucleotides read TGTGCCAGCAGCTTAGAGGCTAGCTCCTACAATGAGCAGTTCTTC. Protein product: CASSLEASSYNEQFF.

V usage is TRBV27 and J usage is TRBJ2-7; 8 bases map to TRBD2. J was trimmed by 2 bases and V by 5 bases; bases with no gene match: 11. Per the germline V gene, CDR1 is MNHEY and CDR2 is SMNVEV (reference sequence). This CDR3 has 16 residues. CDR3: CASSISWAGGTYEQYF. In nucleotides, the CDR3 is TGTGCCAGCAGTATTAGTTGGGCGGGAGGTACCTACGAGCAGTACTTC.